Below, 29 T cell receptor beta chains from the same sample are listed, as sequenced in a study of OX40 agonist ivuxolimab in advanced cancers. Repertoires were generated with immunoSEQ multiplex PCR, while TCRdb's copy carries only in-frame clones and drops some. Among 45,000 to 50,000 clones, approximately 91% were seen once, and the ten largest hold about 52%. The sequences come from CD4+ or CD8+ T cells sorted from blood, collected in a trial of the OX40 agonist ivuxolimab. The receptors were sampled from an adult with an advanced solid tumor such as melanoma, head and neck, liver or kidney cancer.

The chain recombines TRBV29-1 with TRBJ2-1, with D perhaps matching TRBD2 (6 bases). V was cut by 4 bases and J by 2 bases, with 9 bases left in between. The CDR3 length is 13 residues. Per germline, CDR1 SQVTM and CDR2 ANQGSEA. CDR3 sequence (DNA): TGCAGCGTTGGTACGGGGGCCTACAATGAGCAGTTCTTC. It translates to CSVGTGAYNEQFF.

The chain couples TRBV10-2 to TRBJ2-2; 12 bases agree with TRBD2. The CDR3 covers 18 residues. The germline V gene has CDR1 WSHSY and CDR2 SAAADI. The ends lost 8 bases at V and 7 bases at J; junction bases unmatched: 17. CDR3 residues: CASEGRLAGEKVNGELFF. CDR3 nucleotide sequence: TGCGCCAGCGAGGGTAGACTAGCGGGAGAGAAAGTCAACGGGGAGCTGTTTTTT.

This chain links TRBV5-1 with TRBJ1-5, with a tentative D call TRBD1 (5 bases). Trimming removed 4 bases from V and 5 bases from J, with 13 bases in between. Looked up from germline, CDR1 is SGHRS and CDR2 is YFSETQ. The CDR3 consists of 14 residues. CDR3 in amino acids: CASSTGQNHQPQHF. CDR3 sequence (DNA): TGCGCCAGCAGCACAGGCCAGAATCATCAGCCCCAGCATTTT.

The V and J genes are TRBV5-8 and TRBJ2-1, with D possibly matching TRBD1 (6 bases). V was shortened by 4 bases and J by 7 bases, with 12 bases between the two germline ends. Germline V lookup: CDR1 SGHTS, CDR2 YDEGEE. The CDR3 is 13 residues long. CDR3 protein: CASSHARGNEQFF. The CDR3 nucleotides are TGTGCCAGCAGCCACGCCAGGGGAAATGAGCAGTTCTTC.

The chain combines TRBV9 with TRBJ2-3; 12 nucleotides agree with TRBD2. This CDR3 has 16 amino acids. From germline, CDR1 is SGDLS and CDR2 YYNGEE. J lost 3 bases, V lost 3 bases, and 5 bases had no gene match. The CDR3 sequence is CASSAGLAGLTDTQYF. In DNA, the CDR3 is TGTGCCAGCAGCGCAGGACTAGCGGGGTTAACAGATACGCAGTATTTT. The full variable domain, completed using reference TRBV9 and TRBJ2-3, is DSGVTQTPKHLITATGQRVTLRCSPRSGDLSVYWYQQSLDQGLQFLIQYYNGEERAKGNILERFSAQQFPDLHSELNLSSLELGDSALYFCASSAGLAGLTDTQYFGPGTRLTVL.

This clone was detected once. This chain links TRBV7-3 with TRBJ2-7; D possibly corresponds to TRBD1 (7 bases). The CDR3 has 13 residues. With 3 bases removed from V and 3 bases from J, the gap between germline ends came to 9 bases. Germline V CDR1 and CDR2: SGHTA, FQGTGA. The CDR3 DNA reads as TGTGCCAGCAGCTTCCAGGGGGGCTACGAGCAGTACTTC. Its translation is CASSFQGGYEQYF. The entire variable domain, with the rest obtained from reference TRBV7-3 and TRBJ2-7, is as follows: GAGVSQTPSNKVTEKGKYVELRCDPISGHTALYWYRQSLGQGPEFLIYFQGTGAADDSGLPNDRFFAVRPEGSVSTLKIQRTERGDSAVYLCASSFQGGYEQYFGPGTRLTVT.

Of note for this clone: At one boundary the junction diverges from the germline segment, which might be a read error. The chain combines TRBV7-9 with TRBJ2-1; D is unresolved. The CDR3 is 16 amino acids. Germline V lookup: CDR1 SEHNR, CDR2 FQNEAQ (reference sequence). CDR3 loop: CASSQDTALTYNEQFF. The CDR3 nucleotides read TGCGCCAGCAGCCAAGACACTGCACTCACCTACAATGAGCAGTTCTTC.

This clone was detected only once. The chain combines TRBV21-1 with TRBJ1-4; the DNA was not used to check the table's D call, TRBD1. TRBV21-1 is deemed a pseudogene. The CDR3 contains 13 residues. The CDR3 protein is CASSVRANEKLFF. CDR3 in DNA: TGTGCCAGCAGCGTCAGGGCTAATGAAAAACTGTTTTTT.

This clone occurred once. The rearrangement joins TRBV6-1 to TRBJ2-2; TRBD1 aligns across 11 bases. The germline V gene encodes CDR1 MNHNS and CDR2 SASEGT. The CDR3 is 18 amino acids. V lost 4 bases, J lost 5 bases, and 12 bases stayed unmatched. For the CDR3, the DNA is TGTGCCAGCAGTGGGACAGGGGGCAGGTCCGGGCGGACCGGGGAGCTGTTTTTT. Amino acids: CASSGTGGRSGRTGELFF.

The chain combines TRBV5-6 with TRBJ1-5; D not resolved. This CDR3 spans 14 amino acids. CDR1 and CDR2 (germline): SGHDT, YYEEEE. Trimming took off 0 bases at V and 4 bases at J, with 8 bases between the two ends. The CDR3 spells CASSLAGRNQPQHF. DNA of the CDR3: TGTGCCAGCAGCTTGGCCGGTCGGAATCAGCCCCAGCATTTT.

Only one count was recorded for this clone. The chain is built from TRBV14 and TRBJ2-3; unclear D gene. Germline lookup yields CDR1 SGHDN and CDR2 FVKESK. There are 15 residues in the CDR3. V was clipped by 3 bases and J by 6 bases, with 16 bases between them. The CDR3 reads CASSHFSQTTDTQYF. CDR3 DNA sequence: TGTGCCAGCAGCCATTTTTCACAAACGACGGATACGCAGTATTTT.

The rearrangement uses TRBV18 and TRBJ2-2; 11 bases fit TRBD1. Looked up from germline, CDR1 is KGHSH and CDR2 is LQKENI. The CDR3 length is 16 residues. V shed 2 bases, J shed 7 bases, and the junction held 6 bases outside the gene matches. CDR3 bases: TGTGCCAGCTCACCAGGACAGGGGGCGCAGGTCGGGGAGCTGTTTTTT. Translated, it gives CASSPGQGAQVGELFF. Complete variable domain (other parts from reference TRBV18 and TRBJ2-2): NAGVMQNPRHLVRRRGQEARLRCSPMKGHSHVYWYRQLPEEGLKFMVYLQKENIIDESGMPKERFSAEFPKEGPSILRIQQVVRGDSAAYFCASSPGQGAQVGELFFGEGSRLTVL.

The chain links TRBV5-1 to TRBJ2-5, with 7 bases identical to TRBD1. Trimming took 4 bases from V and 0 from J; bases not matched to a gene: 6. Germline V CDR1 and CDR2: SGHRS, YFSETQ. The CDR3 loop spans 15 amino acids. CDR3 nucleotide sequence: TGCGCCAGCAGCCCACAGGGGATGTACCAAGAGACCCAGTACTTC. Its translation is CASSPQGMYQETQYF.

As DNA, the CDR3 is TGTGCCATCAGTGAGTCGGTGCAGGGAAGGACCCAGTACTTC. It specifies CAISESVQGRTQYF. The chain combines TRBV10-3 with TRBJ2-5; D perhaps matches TRBD1 (5 bases). The V and J ends lost 0 bases and 7 bases respectively, with 12 bases between them. Germline CDR1 reads ENHRY; CDR2 reads SYGVKD. CDR3 length: 14 amino acids.

The J gene is TRBJ2-7, the V gene TRBV6-1, with D perhaps assigned TRBD1 or TRBD2 (5 bases each). V lost 6 bases and J lost 5, with 11 bases in between. The CDR3 covers 12 residues. Germline-derived CDR1 and CDR2 are MNHNS and SASEGT. CDR3 region: CASRGPGNEQYF. The CDR3 DNA sequence: TGTGCCAGCAGGGGACCCGGCAACGAGCAGTACTTC.

V is TRBV10-1 and J is TRBJ2-1; tentatively, D is TRBD1 or TRBD2 (6 bases each). Germline V gene data show CDR1 as WNHNN and CDR2 as SYGVQD (reference sequence). V was shortened by 4 bases and J by 5 bases, with 12 bases between the two germline ends. This CDR3 is 14 amino acids long. CDR3: CASSAGGFNNEQFF. The DNA of the CDR3 is TGCGCCAGCAGTGCCGGGGGCTTTAACAATGAGCAGTTCTTC.

The V gene is TRBV7-9, the J gene TRBJ2-5; TRBD2 aligns across 9 bases. Germline assignment: CDR1 SEHNR and CDR2 FQNEAQ (reference sequence). The V gene end was trimmed by 7 bases and the J gene end by 1 base; junction bases not matched to a gene: 13. This CDR3 contains 17 residues. The CDR3 here is CASTFPDSGSPQETQYF. The CDR3 nucleotides are TGTGCCAGCACCTTCCCCGATAGCGGGAGCCCCCAAGAGACCCAGTACTTC.

The chain uses TRBV7-3 and TRBJ2-1; perhaps TRBD2 as D (5 bases). CDR1 SGHTA and CDR2 FQGTGA come from the germline V gene. V gave up 4 bases and J gave up 7 bases, with 26 bases separating them. There are 18 residues in the CDR3. The CDR3 region has the DNA TGTGCCAGCAGCTCCCTAGGTGGGGTCGGGGAACGTACGAATGAGCAGTTCTTC. Protein: CASSSLGGVGERTNEQFF.

The V gene is TRBV6-1, the J gene TRBJ2-7; no reliable D call. The CDR3 length is 12 residues. V was trimmed by 6 bases and J by 3 bases, leaving 9 bases between them. Germline V gene data show CDR1 as MNHNS and CDR2 as SASEGT. The CDR3 region has the DNA TGTGCCAGCAGGAGTATGGGCTACGAGCAGTACTTC. Residues: CASRSMGYEQYF.

The chain carries TRBV7-2 and TRBJ2-7, with a weak D call TRBD1 (6 bases). Germline CDR1 is SGHTA and CDR2 is FQGNSA. The CDR3 runs to 15 residues. V was shortened by 6 bases and J by 0 bases, with 15 bases between the two germline ends. The CDR3 loop reads CASRPRDKNSYEQYF. CDR3 sequence (DNA): TGTGCCAGCAGACCCCGGGACAAAAACTCCTACGAGCAGTACTTC.

This clone has just one count. The rearrangement joins TRBV7-3 to TRBJ2-3, with 13 bases fitting TRBD2. The germline CDR1 and CDR2 sequences are SGHTA and FQGTGA. V was pared by 6 bases and J by 1 base, with 10 bases of the junction left unmatched. This CDR3 contains 18 residues. The CDR3 is CASSRLAGGRWGTDTQYF. Written as DNA, the CDR3 is TGTGCCAGCAGTCGACTAGCGGGGGGCCGTTGGGGCACAGATACGCAGTATTTT.

This chain joins TRBV19 and TRBJ1-5; D gene unclear. Trimming removed 4 bases at V and 0 bases at J, with 10 bases between. The CDR3 totals 15 residues. In germline, CDR1 is LNHDA, CDR2 SQIVND (reference sequence). The CDR3 loop reads CASSTTVNSNQPQHF. The CDR3, as DNA: TGTGCCAGTAGTACCACAGTCAATAGCAATCAGCCCCAGCATTTT.

V usage is TRBV29-1 and J usage is TRBJ2-5; possibly TRBD1 or TRBD2 for D (5 bases each). Trimming pared 6 bases from V and 9 bases from J, leaving 14 bases between. Per germline, CDR1 SQVTM and CDR2 ANQGSEA. The CDR3 is 11 residues long. In DNA, the CDR3 is TGCAGCGTAACCGTTGGGGGTGCCCAGTACTTC. It encodes CSVTVGGAQYF.

This clone was counted a single time. CDR3 nucleotide sequence: TGTGCCAGTAGTTTGGCGGGAGCTTACGAGCAGTACTTC. Its translation is CASSLAGAYEQYF. This sequence joins TRBV19 and TRBJ2-5; TRBD2 agrees at 7 bases. The DNA matches TRBJ2-7 better at its end, which makes the J call doubtful. This CDR3 has 13 residues. CDR1 LNHDA and CDR2 SQIVND come from the germline V gene (reference sequence).

The chain is built from TRBV7-2 and TRBJ2-7; 7 bases are shared with TRBD2. Germline CDR1 SGHTA, CDR2 FQGNSA. Trimming at V came to 0 bases and at J to 2 bases, leaving 4 bases not matched to a gene. The CDR3 consists of 15 residues. The CDR3: CASSLASGSPYEQYF. The CDR3 coding sequence is TGTGCCAGCAGCTTAGCTAGCGGGTCCCCCTACGAGCAGTACTTC.

Worth noting for this clone: A read error may account for a junction end that differs from germline. The chain uses TRBV29-1 and TRBJ2-1; TRBD1 agrees at 8 bases. Germline V gene data show CDR1 as SQVTM and CDR2 as ANQGSEA. The CDR3 loop spans 16 amino acids. This CDR3 is CSVEKGYGTGSNGQFF. For the CDR3, the DNA is TGCAGCGTTGAAAAGGGGTACGGGACAGGCTCCAATGGGCAGTTCTTC.

The sample holds one count of this clone. The CDR3 DNA reads as TGTGCCAGCTCACCTACACAGGGAACCACAGATACGCAGTATTTT. It codes for CASSPTQGTTDTQYF. This chain connects TRBV18 to TRBJ2-3, with a weak D call TRBD1 (6 bases). With 3 bases removed from V and 2 bases from J, the gap between germline ends came to 12 bases. This CDR3 has 15 residues. CDR1 KGHSH and CDR2 LQKENI come from the germline V gene.

The chain combines TRBV6-5 with TRBJ1-5; D call uncertain. The germline gives CDR1 MNHEY, CDR2 SVGAGI. Trimming removed 2 bases at V and 3 bases at J, with 5 bases between. CDR3 length equals 13 residues. The CDR3 reads CASSYGYNQPQHF. The CDR3 nucleotides read TGTGCCAGCAGTTACGGGTACAATCAGCCCCAGCATTTT.

The chain combines TRBV14 with TRBJ2-5; D gene uncertain. There are 12 residues in the CDR3. With 6 bases removed from V and 0 bases from J, the gap between germline ends came to 5 bases. The V gene's germline CDR1 is SGHDN and CDR2 FVKESK. As DNA, the CDR3 is TGTGCCAGCAGTCGAAACCAAGAGACCCAGTACTTC. This encodes CASSRNQETQYF.